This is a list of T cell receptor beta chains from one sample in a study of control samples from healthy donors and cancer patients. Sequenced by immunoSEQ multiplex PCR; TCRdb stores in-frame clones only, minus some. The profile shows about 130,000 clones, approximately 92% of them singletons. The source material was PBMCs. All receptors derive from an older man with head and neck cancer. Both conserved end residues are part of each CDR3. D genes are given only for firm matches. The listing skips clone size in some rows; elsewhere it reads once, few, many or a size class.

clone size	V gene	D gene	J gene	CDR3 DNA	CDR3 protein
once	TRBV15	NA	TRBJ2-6	TGTGCCGCAGAAACTGCTGGGGCCAACGTCCTGACTTTC	CAAETAGANVLTF
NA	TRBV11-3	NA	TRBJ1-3	TGTGCCAGCAGCCTAGACAGGGGAAACACCATATATTTT	CASSLDRGNTIYF
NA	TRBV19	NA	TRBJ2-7	TGTGCCAGTCCCAAACCCGGGCCGTGTTTTTACGAGCAGTACTTC	CASPKPGPCFYEQYF
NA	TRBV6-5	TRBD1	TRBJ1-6	TGTGCCAGCAGCCGAACAGGGGGAAATTCACCCCTCCACTTT	CASSRTGGNSPLHF
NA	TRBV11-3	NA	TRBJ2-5	TGTGCCAGCAGCCTAACCTCCGAAGAGACCCAGTACTTC	CASSLTSEETQYF
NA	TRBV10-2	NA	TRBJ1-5	TGCGCCAGCAAGGGGGTTGGCAATCAGCCCCAGCATTTT	CASKGVGNQPQHF
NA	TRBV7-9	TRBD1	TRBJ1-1	TGTGCCAGCAGCTTACAGGGGGGGAACACTGAAGCTTTCTTT	CASSLQGGNTEAFF
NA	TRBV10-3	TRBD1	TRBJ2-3	TGTGCCATCAATGGACAGGGGGCGCTTTTGGGGTCGCAGTATTTT	CAINGQGALLGSQYF
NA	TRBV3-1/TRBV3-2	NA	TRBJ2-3	TGTGCCAGCAGCCCCCGTAGGGGCACAGATACGCAGTATTTT	CASSPRRGTDTQYF
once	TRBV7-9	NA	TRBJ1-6	TGTGCCAGCAGCTTTTCAGGGGTATCTAATTCACCCCTCCACTTT	CASSFSGVSNSPLHF
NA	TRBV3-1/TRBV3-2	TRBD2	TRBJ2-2	TGTGCCAGCAGCCAAGGGAGACGACTAGCGGGGAACACCGGGGAGCTGTTTTTT	CASSQGRRLAGNTGELFF
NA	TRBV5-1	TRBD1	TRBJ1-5	TGCGCCAGCAGCCCGCCAACAGGGGATGGGTATCAGCCCCAGCATTTT	CASSPPTGDGYQPQHF
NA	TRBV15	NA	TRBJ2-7	TGTGCCACCAGCCCTCGGACTGGACCAACTTACGAACAGTACTTC	CATSPRTGPTYEQYF
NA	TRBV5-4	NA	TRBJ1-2	TGTGCCAGCAGCTTAGGGGGGGCCCCCAACTATGGCTACACCTTC	CASSLGGAPNYGYTF
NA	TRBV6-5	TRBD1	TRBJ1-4	TGTGCCAGCAGTTCTTCCGGACAGGGGAGAAAACTGTTTTTT	CASSSSGQGRKLFF
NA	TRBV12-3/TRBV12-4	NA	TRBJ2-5	TGTGCCAGCAGTTTAGAGGTGTCGGAGACCCAGTACTTC	CASSLEVSETQYF
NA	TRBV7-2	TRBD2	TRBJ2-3	TGTGCCAGCAGCTTAGGAATACTAGCGGGCACAGATACGCAGTATTTT	CASSLGILAGTDTQYF
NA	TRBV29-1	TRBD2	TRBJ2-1	TGCAGCGTCGGACTAGCGGGAGAACCGAGCTCCTACAATGAGCAGTTCTTC	CSVGLAGEPSSYNEQFF
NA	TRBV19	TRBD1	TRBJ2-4	TGTGCCAGTAGTATAGCCCCCTCGACAGGGATAGGGCGAAACATTCAGTACTTC	CASSIAPSTGIGRNIQYF
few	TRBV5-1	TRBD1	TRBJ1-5	TGCGCCAGCAGCTTTGAGCCAGGGGGCGGCGGTCAGCCCCAGCATTTT	CASSFEPGGGGQPQHF
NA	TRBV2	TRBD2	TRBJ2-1	TGTGCCAGCAGTGGAAGACTAGCGGGGGATGTTGAGCAGTTCTTC	CASSGRLAGDVEQFF
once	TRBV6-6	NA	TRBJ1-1	TGTGCCAGCTCTTACCAGGGATTTGCTTTCTTT	CASSYQGFAFF
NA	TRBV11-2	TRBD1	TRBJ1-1	TGTGCCAGCAGCTTAGATCGACAGGGTACTGAAGCTTTCTTT	CASSLDRQGTEAFF
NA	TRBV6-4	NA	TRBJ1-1	TGTGCCAGCAGCGCTGACAGATACACTGAAGCTTTCTTT	CASSADRYTEAFF
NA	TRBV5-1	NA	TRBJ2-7	TGCGCCAGCAGCTTGGTAGCTACTACGGAGCAGTACTTC	CASSLVATTEQYF
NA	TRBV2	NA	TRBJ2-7	TGTGCCAGCAGTGAAGCAACAGGGCGAACCTACGAGCAGTACTTC	CASSEATGRTYEQYF
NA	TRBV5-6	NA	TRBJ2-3	TGTGCCAGCAGCTTGGTTGTTGGCGGGGCGCGCACAGATACGCAGTATTTT	CASSLVVGGARTDTQYF
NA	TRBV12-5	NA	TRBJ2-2	TGTGCTAGTGGTCTCGGATGGGGACCCACCGGGGAGCTGTTTTTT	CASGLGWGPTGELFF
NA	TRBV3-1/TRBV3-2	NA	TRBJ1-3	TGTGCCAGCAGCCAAGTTCATGCCAGCAACTCTGGAAACACCATATATTTT	CASSQVHASNSGNTIYF
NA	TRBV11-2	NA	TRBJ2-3	TGTGCCAGTGGGCAGGGCCCTAGCACAGATACGCAGTATTTT	CASGQGPSTDTQYF
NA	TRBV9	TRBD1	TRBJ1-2	TGTGCCAGCAGCGGCCCGTTTTCTGGGACAGGAGGCTACACCTTC	CASSGPFSGTGGYTF
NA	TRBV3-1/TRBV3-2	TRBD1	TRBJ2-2	TGTGCCAGCAGCCAATTCACACCGGGACAGGGGAGGAGGGGGAACACCGGGGAGCTGTTTTTT	CASSQFTPGQGRRGNTGELFF
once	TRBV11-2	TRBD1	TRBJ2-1	TGTGCCAGCAGCTCGGTAGGGGGCCGATTCAATGAGCAGTTCTTC	CASSSVGGRFNEQFF